This T cell receptor (beta chain) is from a study of identifying expanded T cells in peripheral blood. Study-wide findings and caveats: Across healthy donors, higher total template counts meant significantly greater approximately two-week count variance.

Deletions cut 4 bases from V and 0 bases from J, with 8 bases between. CDR1 and CDR2 from the germline V gene are SGHDT and YYEEEE. The CDR3 loop spans 13 amino acids. Concerning this clone: The target antigen is unknown.

TCRdb keeps only in-frame clones here, not all; method: immunoSEQ multiplex PCR. The sample records about 78,000 clones, roughly 86% being singletons. This sequence originates from a person aged 18 to 70 in good health. Sequencing was performed on blood. The gene calls are TRBV5-6 and TRBJ2-7, with a possible D match to TRBD2 (5 bases). CDR3 region: CASSTGSSYEQYF. The CDR3 DNA is TGTGCCAGCAGCACGGGGTCCTCCTACGAGCAGTACTTC. Full variable domain (rest looked up from reference TRBV5-6 and TRBJ2-7): DAGVTQSPTHLIKTRGQQVTLRCSPKSGHDTVSWYQQALGQGPQFIFQYYEEEERQRGNFPDRFSGHQFPNYSSELNVNALLLGDSALYLCASSTGSSYEQYFGPGTRLTVT.